The TCR beta chain described here comes from a study of cytomegalovirus exposure and HLA in healthy donors. Study results and caveats: A likely sequencing artifact accounted for one observed cluster of highly shared sequence variants. On later analysis, the bulk of CMV-associated TCR beta chains appeared to be HLA-restricted.

Vbeta (60) and Jbeta (13) primers were used in the PCR. This table comes from immunoSEQ multiplex PCR, and its TCRdb copy is limited to in-frame clones, with some not included. This repertoire shows over 75,000 clones, around 76% found once; its top ten account for more than 6%. Healthy bone marrow donors supplied every sample. Trimming cost V 3 bases and J 4 bases, with 17 bases left between them. Germline V gene sequence: CDR1 SGHDT, CDR2 YYEEEE. CDR3 size: 15 residues. Points on this clone: Its antigen is as yet unknown.

V usage is TRBV5-6 and J usage is TRBJ2-7; D possibly corresponds to TRBD2 (5 bases). The receptor's source is a man aged 40-49 years in good health and CMV-seropositive. The specimen was PBMCs. The CDR3 protein is CASSSVAGERYEQYF. As DNA, the CDR3 is TGTGCCAGCAGCTCGGTGGCGGGCGAAAGATACGAGCAGTACTTC.